Below, 6 T cell receptor beta chains from the same sample are listed, as sequenced in a study of T cell clonality in common variable immunodeficiency. Study outcomes and limitations: Reportedly, TCR beta sequences from common variable immunodeficiency showed fewer deletions and N-nucleotide insertions.

Which antigens these TCRs recognize remains unknown. Generated by immunoSEQ multiplex PCR, the TCRdb table keeps only in-frame clones and is missing some. Found here are fewer than 30,000 clones, no singletons; the ten largest cover 25% to 35%. The sample was peripheral blood mononuclear cells. These receptors came from a human donor with common variable immunodeficiency.

This clone turned up a few times. The CDR3 end lies 3 residues beyond the end of the read and is filled in from the germline J gene. The chain employs TRBV19 and TRBJ1-5; TRBD1 agrees at 9 bases. Germline assignment: CDR1 LNHDA and CDR2 SQIVND (reference sequence). V was pared by 6 bases and J by 5 bases, with 8 bases of the junction left unmatched. The CDR3 covers 15 residues. This chain's CDR3 is CASRAGTGSYQPQHF. CDR3 DNA, as far as it was read: TGTGCCAGTAGGGCCGGGACAGGGAGTTATCAGCCC.

In regard to this clone: Sequencing ends 3 residues short of the CDR3 end; the germline J gene provides the rest. The chain employs TRBV2 and TRBJ2-5; weak D call: TRBD1 (6 bases). V lost 5 bases, J lost 1 base, and 14 bases lay in between. This CDR3 contains 15 residues. Germline CDR1 and CDR2: SNHLY and FYNNEI. CDR3 sequence reads: CASSLDSTGQETQYF. The covered CDR3 bases are TGTGCCAGCAGTTTGGACAGCACGGGCCAAGAGACC.

This clone was counted between two and nine times. The sequenced fragment ends 3 residues before the CDR3 boundary, so the rest is inferred from the germline J gene. The chain joins TRBV6-2 or TRBV6-3 to TRBJ1-1; the D is unclear. Trimming took off 8 bases at V and 6 bases at J, with 16 bases between the two ends. The CDR3 spans 13 residues. Germline CDR1 is MNHEY and CDR2 is SVGEGT. CDR3 bases read: TGTGCCAGCTGTGCCGGAGGCGGGGCTGAA. It translates to CASCAGGGAE. The CDR3 as a whole reads CASCAGGGAEAFF.

This clone was recorded many times. The CDR3 end is not reached by the read, which stops 3 residues before it; the germline J gene fills it in. This chain links TRBV7-6 with TRBJ2-1; no reliable D call. V was cut by 2 bases and J by 3 bases, with 11 bases left in between. The CDR3 contains 15 residues. Germline V lookup: CDR1 SGHVS, CDR2 FNYEAQ. The CDR3 is CASSLTAANYNEQFF. The sequenced part of the CDR3 DNA is TGTGCCAGCAGCTTAACGGCAGCGAACTACAATGAG.

Concerning this clone itself: From the germline J gene comes the end of the CDR3, since the read stops 3 residues before it. The rearrangement joins TRBV2 to TRBJ2-3; 7 bases align to TRBD1. The CDR3 consists of 14 residues. J was trimmed by 5 bases and V by 10 bases; bases with no gene match: 12. Per germline, CDR1 SNHLY and CDR2 FYNNEI. The CDR3 bases that were read are TGTGCCACCAGGGACAGAGAAACCAGAGATACG. Translation gives CATRDRETRDT. The entire CDR3 protein reads CATRDRETRDTQYF.

This clone has ten or more counts. Read data end 3 residues before the CDR3 end; the end is taken from the germline J gene. The chain couples TRBV2 to TRBJ2-1; TRBD1 matches at 8 bases. CDR1 SNHLY and CDR2 FYNNEI come from the germline V gene. This CDR3 comprises 15 residues. V shed 0 bases and J 9 bases; nucleotides not matched to a gene: 7. CDR3 amino acids: CASSEARGPSIEQFF. The sequenced part of the CDR3 DNA is TGTGCCAGCAGTGAAGCCAGGGGGCCGAGTATTGAG. Variable domain in full (rest from reference TRBV2 and TRBJ2-1): EPEVTQTPSHQVTQMGQEVILRCVPISNHLYFYWYRQILGQKVEFLVSFYNNEISEKSEIFDDQFSVERPDGSNFTLKIRSTKLEDSAMYFCASSEARGPSIEQFFGPGTRLTVL.